Sequencing of this T cell receptor (beta chain) was carried out in a study of Ad26.COV2.S vaccination and SARS-CoV-2 variants. Regarding treatment: 15 to 20 received Ad26.COV2.S at low or high dose, single or two shots; about 5 received placebo; per-sample allocation not given. Following the first vaccine or placebo injection, samples were taken on day 63. Sequencing was performed with immunoSEQ multiplex PCR; in TCRdb, only in-frame clones are kept and a portion is missing. Of about 480,000 clones in the sample, around 88% were seen once. V was cut by 3 bases and J by 0 bases, with 9 bases left in between. This CDR3 has 14 residues. Germline CDR1 DFQATT, CDR2 SNEGSKA (reference sequence).

The origin of this receptor is a person between 18 and 65 years old who received the Ad26.COV2.S COVID-19 vaccine or a placebo. Sequencing used peripheral blood, obtained in a trial of Ad26.COV2.S vaccine versus placebo. The chain uses TRBV20-1 and TRBJ1-5, with D hard to call. CDR3 DNA sequence: TGCAGTGCTAGTCTTGGTCCTAGCAATCAGCCCCAGCATTTT. Its protein product is CSASLGPSNQPQHF.